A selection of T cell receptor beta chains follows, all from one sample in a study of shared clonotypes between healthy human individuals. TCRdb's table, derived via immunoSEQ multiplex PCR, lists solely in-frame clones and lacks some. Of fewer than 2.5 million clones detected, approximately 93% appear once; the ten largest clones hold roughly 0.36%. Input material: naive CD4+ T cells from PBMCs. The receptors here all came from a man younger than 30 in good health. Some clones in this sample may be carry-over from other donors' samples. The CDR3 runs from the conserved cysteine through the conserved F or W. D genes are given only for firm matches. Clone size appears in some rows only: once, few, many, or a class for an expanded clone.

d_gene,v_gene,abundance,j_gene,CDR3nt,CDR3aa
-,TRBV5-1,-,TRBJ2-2,TGCGCCAGCAGCTTCTACAGGGTTAACACCGGGGAGCTGTTTTTT,CASSFYRVNTGELFF
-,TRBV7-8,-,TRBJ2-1,TGTGCCAGCAGCGTGCTAGCGAACTTCAATGAGCAGTTCTTC,CASSVLANFNEQFF
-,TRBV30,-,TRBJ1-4,TGTGCCTGGAGCGGGGGCGGAGGAGTCGGAAAACTGTTTTTT,CAWSGGGGVGKLFF
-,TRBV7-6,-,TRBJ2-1,TGTGCCAGCAGCCCCCTGACAGGAGCCGCATACAATGAGCAGTTCTTC,CASSPLTGAAYNEQFF
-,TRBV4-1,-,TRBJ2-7,TGCGCCAGCAGCCGGGACCGCTACGAGCAGTACTTC,CASSRDRYEQYF
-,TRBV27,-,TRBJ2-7,TGTGCCAGCAGCCCGGGACCTCTCAGCCACGAGCAGTACTTC,CASSPGPLSHEQYF
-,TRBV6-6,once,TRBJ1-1,TGTGCCAGCAGTTACGGATCCACGGGGAAAACTGAAGCTTTCTTT,CASSYGSTGKTEAFF
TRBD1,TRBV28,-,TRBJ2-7,TGTGCCAGCAGTTTAATCGGGACAGGGCGTTCCTACGAGCAGTACTTC,CASSLIGTGRSYEQYF
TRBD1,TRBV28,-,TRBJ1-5,TGTGCCAGCAGTCGCCCAACGACAGGGAATCAGCCCCAGCATTTT,CASSRPTTGNQPQHF
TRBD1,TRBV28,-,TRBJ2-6,TGTGCCAGCCGAATCCGGACAGGCCCACCTGGGGCCAACGTCCTGACTTTC,CASRIRTGPPGANVLTF
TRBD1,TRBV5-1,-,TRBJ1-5,TGCGCCAGCAGCTTTTCGAGGACAGGGGGAGAGAGCAATCAGCCCCAGCATTTT,CASSFSRTGGESNQPQHF
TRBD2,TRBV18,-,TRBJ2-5,TGTGCCAGCTCCCCACTACCTAGCGGGAGGCTTTCCGGGGAGACCCAGTACTTC,CASSPLPSGRLSGETQYF
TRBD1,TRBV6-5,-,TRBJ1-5,TGTGCCAGCAGTAGCGACAGGGGGCTTGGTCAGCCCCAGCATTTT,CASSSDRGLGQPQHF
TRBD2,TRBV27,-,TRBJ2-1,TGTGCCAGCAGTTTAGGACTAGCGGACTACAATGAGCAGTTCTTC,CASSLGLADYNEQFF
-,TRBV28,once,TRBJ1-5,TGTGCCAGCAGTTTAGGGACAAATCAGCCCCAGCATTTT,CASSLGTNQPQHF
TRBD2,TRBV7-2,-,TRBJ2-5,TGTGCCGGGGGGAGGGGCCGAGAGACCCAGTACTTC,CAGGRGRETQYF
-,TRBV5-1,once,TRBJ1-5,TGCGCCAGCAGCATACGACCCCAGGGGTCGGGCAATCAGCCCCAGCATTTT,CASSIRPQGSGNQPQHF
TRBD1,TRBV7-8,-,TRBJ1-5,TGTGCCAGCAGGCCCGACAGGGGTAGCAATCAGCCCCAGCATTTT,CASRPDRGSNQPQHF
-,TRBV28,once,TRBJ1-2,TGTGCCAGCAGTTTGTCCAACCGGGACAACACCTTC,CASSLSNRDNTF
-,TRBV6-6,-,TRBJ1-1,TGTGCCAGCAGCCCCTCGGAACGGAACACTGAAGCTTTCTTT,CASSPSERNTEAFF
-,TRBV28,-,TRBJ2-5,TGTGCCAGCAGACGTCGTGTAAGTCAAGAGACCCAGTACTTC,CASRRRVSQETQYF
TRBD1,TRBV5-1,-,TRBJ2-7,TGCGCCAGCAGCTTGGCCCGGGTCGGACAGGGCGGGTCTTCCGAGCAGTACTTC,CASSLARVGQGGSSEQYF
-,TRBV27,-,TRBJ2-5,TGTGCCAGCAGTTACCGGACCGGGCCTGTCCCCGGGACCCAGTACTTC,CASSYRTGPVPGTQYF
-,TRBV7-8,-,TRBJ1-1,TGTGCCAGCAGCTTAGGCCCTTTATGGGGACCGAACACTGAAGCTTTCTTT,CASSLGPLWGPNTEAFF
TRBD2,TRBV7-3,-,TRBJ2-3,TGTGCCAGCAGCCAAGGACTAGCGGGTAGCACAGATACGCAGTATTTT,CASSQGLAGSTDTQYF
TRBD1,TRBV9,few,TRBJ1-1,TGTGCCAGCAGCGCGGACAGGGAGGTTACTGAAGCTTTCTTT,CASSADREVTEAFF
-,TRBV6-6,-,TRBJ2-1,TGTGCCAGCACCCCCTGGATGGCAGGGAATGAGCAGTTCTTC,CASTPWMAGNEQFF
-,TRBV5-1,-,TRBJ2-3,TGCGCCAGCAGTGAGGGTTTCTCTAGCACAGATACGCAGTATTTT,CASSEGFSSTDTQYF
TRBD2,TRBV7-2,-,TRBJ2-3,TGTGCCAGCAGCTTAGGGACTAGCGGGGACGCTCAGTATTTT,CASSLGTSGDAQYF
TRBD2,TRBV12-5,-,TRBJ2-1,TGTGCTAGTGGCCGGGGACTAGCGCCCTACAATGAGCAGTTCTTC,CASGRGLAPYNEQFF
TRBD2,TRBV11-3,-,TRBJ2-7,TGTGCCAGCAGCTTAGGGAGCGGGGGCTCCTACGAGCAGTACTTC,CASSLGSGGSYEQYF
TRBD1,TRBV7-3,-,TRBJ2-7,TGTGCCAGCAGCTTAAGACAGGGGATTGTATACGAGCAGTACTTC,CASSLRQGIVYEQYF
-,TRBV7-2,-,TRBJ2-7,TGTGCCAGCAGCCTAAACTACGAGCAGTACTTC,CASSLNYEQYF
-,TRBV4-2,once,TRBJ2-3,TGTGCCAGCAGCCACCCCAGCACAGATACGCAGTATTTT,CASSHPSTDTQYF
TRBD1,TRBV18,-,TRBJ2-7,TGTGCCAGCTCACGGGACAGGGGGGGTTCCTACGAGCAGTACTTC,CASSRDRGGSYEQYF
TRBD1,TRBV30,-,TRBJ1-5,TGTGCCTGGAGTGTAAGGACAGGGAGAATTCAGCCCCAGCATTTT,CAWSVRTGRIQPQHF
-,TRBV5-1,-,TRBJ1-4,TGCGCCAGCAGCCCCGCCCCGGGGGAAAAACTGTTTTTT,CASSPAPGEKLFF
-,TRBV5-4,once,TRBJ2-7,TGTGCCAGCAGCTCAGGGACGGCCTACGAGCAGTACTTC,CASSSGTAYEQYF
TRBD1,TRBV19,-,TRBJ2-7,TGTGCCAGTAGTATAGGGACAGGGAGGAGGCAGTACTTC,CASSIGTGRRQYF